This T cell receptor (beta chain) is drawn from a study of cytomegalovirus exposure and HLA in healthy donors. Study-wide results and caveats: Reportedly, a later analysis found an Asian-associated ancestry cluster had fewer N-insertions than the roughly 700-donor mean. Both high specificity and high sensitivity reportedly marked the classifier's diagnosis of cytomegalovirus status. According to the study, roughly 160 TCR beta chains were cytomegalovirus-associated.

Regarding this clone: Its antigen is as yet unknown.

The PCR contained 60 Vbeta and 13 Jbeta primers. Only in-frame clones appear in the TCRdb table, and some are missing; sequencing was by immunoSEQ multiplex PCR. The sample shows around 160,000 clones, roughly 71% of them seen only once. CDR1 LGHNA and CDR2 YNFKEQ come from the germline V gene. V lost 1 base to trimming and J lost 4 bases, with 10 bases between them. The CDR3 is made up of 15 amino acids. Whereas donors were nominally healthy upon sampling, unrecorded immune exposures were probable. This clonotype originated in a male donor in good health and CMV-seropositive. Sequences were obtained from PBMCs. V and J are TRBV4-2 and TRBJ1-4; D not resolved. For the CDR3, the DNA is TGTGCCAGCAGCCAAGTTAGCCCGTTTAATGAAAAACTGTTTTTT. Its translation: CASSQVSPFNEKLFF.